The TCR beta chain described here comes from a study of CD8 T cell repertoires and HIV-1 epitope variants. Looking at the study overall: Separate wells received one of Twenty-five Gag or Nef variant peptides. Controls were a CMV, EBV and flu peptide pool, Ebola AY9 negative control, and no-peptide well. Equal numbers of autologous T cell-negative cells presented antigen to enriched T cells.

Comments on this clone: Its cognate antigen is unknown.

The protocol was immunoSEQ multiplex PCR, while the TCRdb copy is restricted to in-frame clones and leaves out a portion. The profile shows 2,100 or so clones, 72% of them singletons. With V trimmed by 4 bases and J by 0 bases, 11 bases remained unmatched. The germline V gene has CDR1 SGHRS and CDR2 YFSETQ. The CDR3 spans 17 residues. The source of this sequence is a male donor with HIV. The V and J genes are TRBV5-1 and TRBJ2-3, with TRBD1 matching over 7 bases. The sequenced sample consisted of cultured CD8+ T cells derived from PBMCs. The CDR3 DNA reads TGCGCCAGCAGCGACGGGACAGATTATTCTAGCACAGATACGCAGTATTTT. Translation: CASSDGTDYSSTDTQYF.